This T cell receptor beta chain was captured by sequencing in a study of shared clonotypes between healthy human individuals. Germline V gene lookup returns CDR1 LNHDA and CDR2 SQIVND (reference sequence). With V trimmed by 6 bases and J by 0 bases, 3 bases remained unmatched. This CDR3 is built from 16 residues. The authors ran the assay at deep level. Using immunoSEQ multiplex PCR, the repertoire was profiled, and TCRdb retains in-frame clones only, with some absent. Of more than 900,000 clones detected, 75% to 80% appear once; the ten largest clones hold under 0.8%. Sequences were obtained from memory CD4+ T cells from PBMCs. Described subset: CD45RA-negative fraction. This receptor was identified in a man between 18 and 35 years old in good health. Some clones in this sample may be carry-over from other donors' samples. The chain recombines TRBV19 with TRBJ2-6; 9 nucleotides line up with TRBD1. For the CDR3, the DNA is TGTGCCAGTAGGGGGACAGGGATCTCTGGGGCCAACGTCCTGACTTTC. Amino acids: CASRGTGISGANVLTF.